This T cell receptor (beta chain) was observed in a study of T cells in Graves' hyperthyroidism and ophthalmopathy. Pregnant or lactating patients were excluded, as were those with uncontrolled infection or other autoimmune disease. RNA transcripts were the template for amplifying TCR beta CDR3 regions. The HTBI primer set was used in a first-round RT-PCR of the TCR CDR3. TCRdb used MiXCR to reprocess the multiplex PCR reads, holding one entry per CDR3 protein. The sample lists 250,000 to 300,000 distinct CDR3 sequences, more than 12% seen once, with more than 10% in the top ten. For this clonotype: Its antigen remains unknown.

General observations from the study: Researchers report that a 13 V-J model separated ophthalmopathy from stable hyperthyroidism. Blood also showed most of the thyroid clonotypes that were expanded above 0.001.

V dropped 0 bases and J dropped 4 bases, with 13 bases sitting between them. Germline loops: CDR1 DFQATT, CDR2 SNEGSKA (reference sequence). This CDR3 contains 14 residues. What was sequenced was blood. The J gene is TRBJ2-7, the V gene TRBV20-1; tentative D call: TRBD2 (6 bases). The sequence came from a woman in her forties with Graves' hyperthyroidism that later progressed to Graves' ophthalmopathy. The CDR3 region is CSARDPRESYEQYF. The CDR3 DNA reads as TGCAGTGCTAGAGACCCCCGGGAGTCTTACGAGCAGTACTTC.